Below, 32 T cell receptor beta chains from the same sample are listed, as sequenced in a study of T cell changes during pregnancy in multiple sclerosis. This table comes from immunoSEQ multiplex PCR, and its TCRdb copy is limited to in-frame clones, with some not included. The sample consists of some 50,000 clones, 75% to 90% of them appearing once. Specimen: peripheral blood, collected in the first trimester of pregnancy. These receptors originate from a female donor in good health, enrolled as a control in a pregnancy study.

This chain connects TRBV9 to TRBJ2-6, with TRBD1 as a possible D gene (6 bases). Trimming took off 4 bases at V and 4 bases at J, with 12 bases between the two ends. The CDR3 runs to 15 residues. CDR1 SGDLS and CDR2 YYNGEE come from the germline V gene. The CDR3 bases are TGTGCCAGCAGCCCGGGGACATTGGGGGCCAACGTCCTGACTTTC. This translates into CASSPGTLGANVLTF. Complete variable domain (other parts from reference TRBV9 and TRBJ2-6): DSGVTQTPKHLITATGQRVTLRCSPRSGDLSVYWYQQSLDQGLQFLIQYYNGEERAKGNILERFSAQQFPDLHSELNLSSLELGDSALYFCASSPGTLGANVLTFGAGSRLTVL.

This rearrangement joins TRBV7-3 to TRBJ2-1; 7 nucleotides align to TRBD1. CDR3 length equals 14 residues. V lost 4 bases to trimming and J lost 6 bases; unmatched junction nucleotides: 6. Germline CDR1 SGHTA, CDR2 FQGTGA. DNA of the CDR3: TGTGCCAGCAGCTCCAACAGACAGGGCAATGAGCAGTTCTTC. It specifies CASSSNRQGNEQFF.

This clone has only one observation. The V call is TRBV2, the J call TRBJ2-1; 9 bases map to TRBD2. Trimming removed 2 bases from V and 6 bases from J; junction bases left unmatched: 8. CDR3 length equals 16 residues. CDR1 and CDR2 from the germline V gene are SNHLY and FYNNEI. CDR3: CASSESEAGGSNEQFF. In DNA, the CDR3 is TGTGCCAGCAGTGAAAGTGAAGCGGGGGGATCCAATGAGCAGTTCTTC.

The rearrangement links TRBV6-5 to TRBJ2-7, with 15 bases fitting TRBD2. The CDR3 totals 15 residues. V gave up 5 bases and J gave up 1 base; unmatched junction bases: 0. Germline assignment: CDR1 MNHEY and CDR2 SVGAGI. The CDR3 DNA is TGTGCCAGCAGTGGACTAGCGGGAGGGTCCTACGAGCAGTACTTC. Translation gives CASSGLAGGSYEQYF.

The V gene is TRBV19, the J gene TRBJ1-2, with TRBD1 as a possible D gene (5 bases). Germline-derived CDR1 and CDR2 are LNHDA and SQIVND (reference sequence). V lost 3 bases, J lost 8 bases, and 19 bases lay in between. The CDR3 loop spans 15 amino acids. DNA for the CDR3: TGTGCCAGTAGTATTTATGCGGGGGACCGGTGGGGCTACACCTTC. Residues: CASSIYAGDRWGYTF.

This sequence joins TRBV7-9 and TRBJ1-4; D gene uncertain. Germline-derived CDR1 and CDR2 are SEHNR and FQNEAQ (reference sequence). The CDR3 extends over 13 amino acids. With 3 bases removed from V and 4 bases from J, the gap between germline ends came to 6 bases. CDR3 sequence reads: CASSFRVNEKLFF. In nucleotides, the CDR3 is TGTGCCAGCAGCTTCCGGGTTAATGAAAAACTGTTTTTT. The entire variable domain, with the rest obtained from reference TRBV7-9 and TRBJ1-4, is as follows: DTGVSQNPRHKITKRGQNVTFRCDPISEHNRLYWYRQTLGQGPEFLTYFQNEAQLEKSRLLSDRFSAERPKGSFSTLEIQRTEQGDSAMYLCASSFRVNEKLFFGSGTQLSVL.

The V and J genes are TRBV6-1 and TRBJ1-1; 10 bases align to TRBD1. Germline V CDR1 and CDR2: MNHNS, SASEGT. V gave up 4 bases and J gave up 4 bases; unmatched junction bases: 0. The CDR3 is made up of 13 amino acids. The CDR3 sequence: CASSGTGGTEAFF. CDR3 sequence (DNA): TGTGCCAGCAGTGGGACAGGGGGCACTGAAGCTTTCTTT.

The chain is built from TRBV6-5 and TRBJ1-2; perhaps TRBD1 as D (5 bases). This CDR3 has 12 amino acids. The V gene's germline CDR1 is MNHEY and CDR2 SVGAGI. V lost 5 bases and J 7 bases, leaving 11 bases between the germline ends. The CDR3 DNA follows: TGTGCCAGCAGTATGGGGGGATTTGGCTACACCTTC. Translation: CASSMGGFGYTF.

CDR3 coding DNA: TGTGCCAGCAGCTTGGGGCAGGTAAACACTGAAGCTTTCTTT. As protein: CASSLGQVNTEAFF. The chain carries TRBV5-4 and TRBJ1-1; D not resolved. This CDR3 comprises 14 residues. CDR1 and CDR2 (germline): SGHNT, YYREEE (reference sequence). V lost 0 bases, J lost 2 bases, and 8 bases lay in between.

This chain's CDR3 is CASSLVGQVASLQPQHF. In DNA form, the CDR3 reads TGTGCCAGCAGCTTGGTGGGACAGGTTGCGTCCCTTCAGCCCCAGCATTTT. The chain couples TRBV5-5 to TRBJ1-5; 8 bases line up with TRBD1. The germline V gene has CDR1 SGHKS and CDR2 YYEKEE (reference sequence). The CDR3 totals 17 residues. The trim removed 0 bases at V and 6 bases at J, leaving 11 bases unmatched.

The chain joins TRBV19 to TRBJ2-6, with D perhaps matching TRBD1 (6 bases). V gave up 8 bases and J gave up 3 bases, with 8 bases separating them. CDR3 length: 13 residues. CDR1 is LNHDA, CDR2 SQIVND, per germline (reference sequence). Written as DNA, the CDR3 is TGTGCCAGTCGGACAGTTGGGGCCAACGTCCTGACTTTC. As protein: CASRTVGANVLTF.

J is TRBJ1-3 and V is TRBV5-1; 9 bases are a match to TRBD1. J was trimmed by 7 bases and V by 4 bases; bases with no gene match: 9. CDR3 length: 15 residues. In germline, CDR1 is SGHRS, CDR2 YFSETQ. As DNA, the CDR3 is TGCGCCAGCAGCGAAACAGGGGGCGAATCGAACACCATATATTTT. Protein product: CASSETGGESNTIYF.

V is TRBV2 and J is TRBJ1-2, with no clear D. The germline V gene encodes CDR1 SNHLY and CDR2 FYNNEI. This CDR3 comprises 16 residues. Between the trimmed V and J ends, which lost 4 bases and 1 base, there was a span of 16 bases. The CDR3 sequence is CASSGTLLADNYGYTF. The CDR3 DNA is TGTGCCAGCAGTGGGACCCTGCTAGCCGATAACTATGGCTACACCTTC. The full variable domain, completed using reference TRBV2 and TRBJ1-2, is EPEVTQTPSHQVTQMGQEVILRCVPISNHLYFYWYRQILGQKVEFLVSFYNNEISEKSEIFDDQFSVERPDGSNFTLKIRSTKLEDSAMYFCASSGTLLADNYGYTFGSGTRLTVV.

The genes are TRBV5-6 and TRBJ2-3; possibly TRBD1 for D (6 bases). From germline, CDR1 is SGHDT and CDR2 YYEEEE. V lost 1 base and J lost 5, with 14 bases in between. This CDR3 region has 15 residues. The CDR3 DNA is TGTGCCAGCAGCTTGCCCCCAGGGGCGGGAGATACGCAGTATTTT. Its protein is CASSLPPGAGDTQYF.

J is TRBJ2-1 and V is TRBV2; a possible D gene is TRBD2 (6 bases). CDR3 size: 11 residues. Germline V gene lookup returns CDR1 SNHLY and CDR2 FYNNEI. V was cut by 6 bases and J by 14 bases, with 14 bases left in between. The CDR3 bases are TGTGCCAGCAGCGCCGGGACTTATAAGTTCTTC. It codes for CASSAGTYKFF. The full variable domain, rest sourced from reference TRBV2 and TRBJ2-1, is EPEVTQTPSHQVTQMGQEVILRCVPISNHLYFYWYRQILGQKVEFLVSFYNNEISEKSEIFDDQFSVERPDGSNFTLKIRSTKLEDSAMYFCASSAGTYKFFGPGTRLTVL.

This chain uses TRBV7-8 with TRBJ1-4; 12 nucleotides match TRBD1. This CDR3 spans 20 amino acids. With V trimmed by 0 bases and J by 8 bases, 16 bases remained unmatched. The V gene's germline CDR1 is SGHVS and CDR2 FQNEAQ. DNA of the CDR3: TGTGCCAGCAGCTTAGCCCTACCGGGACAGGGGGCGGCGGCGGAGGAAAAACTGTTTTTT. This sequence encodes CASSLALPGQGAAAEEKLFF. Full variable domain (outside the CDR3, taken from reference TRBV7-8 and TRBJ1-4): GAGVSQSPRYKVAKRGQDVALRCDPISGHVSLFWYQQALGQGPEFLTYFQNEAQLDKSGLPSDRFFAERPEGSVSTLKIQRTQQEDSAVYLCASSLALPGQGAAAEEKLFFGSGTQLSVL.

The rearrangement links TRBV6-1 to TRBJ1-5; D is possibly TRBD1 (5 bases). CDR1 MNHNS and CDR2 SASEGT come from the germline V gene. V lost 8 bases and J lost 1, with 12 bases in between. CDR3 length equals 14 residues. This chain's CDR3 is CASFGSGSNQPQHF. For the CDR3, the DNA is TGTGCCAGCTTTGGGTCAGGGAGCAATCAGCCCCAGCATTTT.

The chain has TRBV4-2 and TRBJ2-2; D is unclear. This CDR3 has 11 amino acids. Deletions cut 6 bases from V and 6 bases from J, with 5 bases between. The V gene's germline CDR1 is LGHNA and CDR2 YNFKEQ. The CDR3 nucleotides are TGTGCCAGCAGGGGCCCCGGGGAGCTGTTTTTT. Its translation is CASRGPGELFF.

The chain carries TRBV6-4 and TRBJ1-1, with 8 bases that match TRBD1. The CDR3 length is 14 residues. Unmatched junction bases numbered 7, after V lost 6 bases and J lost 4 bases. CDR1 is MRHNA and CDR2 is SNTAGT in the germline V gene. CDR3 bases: TGTGCCAGCAGAACTACAGGGGGGAGCACTGAAGCTTTCTTT. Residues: CASRTTGGSTEAFF.

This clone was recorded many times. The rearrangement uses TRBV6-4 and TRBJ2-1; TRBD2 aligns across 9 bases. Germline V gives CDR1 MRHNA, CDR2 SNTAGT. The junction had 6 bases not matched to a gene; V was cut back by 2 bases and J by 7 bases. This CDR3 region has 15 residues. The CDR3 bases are TGTGCCAGCAGTGACGGCGGGGGGGCCGGGAATGAGCAGTTCTTC. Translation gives CASSDGGGAGNEQFF.

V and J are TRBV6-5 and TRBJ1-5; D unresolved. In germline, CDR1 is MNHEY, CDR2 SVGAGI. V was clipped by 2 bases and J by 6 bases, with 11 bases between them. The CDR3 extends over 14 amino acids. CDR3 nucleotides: TGTGCCAGCAGTTACCACGGTGGGAGTCAGCCCCAGCATTTT. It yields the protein CASSYHGGSQPQHF.

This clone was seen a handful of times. CDR3 DNA sequence: TGTGCCAGCAGCCGGGCAGGGACAGTCCCGTTCTTC. Encoded protein: CASSRAGTVPFF. This chain connects TRBV2 to TRBJ2-1; TRBD1 matches at 7 bases. Trimming took 6 bases from V and 15 from J; bases not matched to a gene: 11. The CDR3 loop spans 12 amino acids. In germline, CDR1 is SNHLY, CDR2 FYNNEI.

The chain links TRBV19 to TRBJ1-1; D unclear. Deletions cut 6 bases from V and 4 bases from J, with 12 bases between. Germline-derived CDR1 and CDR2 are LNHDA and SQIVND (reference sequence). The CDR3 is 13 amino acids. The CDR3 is CASRGQGVTEAFF. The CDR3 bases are TGTGCCAGTAGAGGCCAAGGAGTCACTGAAGCTTTCTTT.

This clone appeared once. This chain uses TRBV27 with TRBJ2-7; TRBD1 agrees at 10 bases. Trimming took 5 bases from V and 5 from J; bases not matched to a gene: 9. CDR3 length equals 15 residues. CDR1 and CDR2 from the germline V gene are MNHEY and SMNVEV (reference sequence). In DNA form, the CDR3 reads TGTGCCAGCAGTCCTTTAGGGACAGGGGTCAACGAGCAGTACTTC. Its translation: CASSPLGTGVNEQYF.

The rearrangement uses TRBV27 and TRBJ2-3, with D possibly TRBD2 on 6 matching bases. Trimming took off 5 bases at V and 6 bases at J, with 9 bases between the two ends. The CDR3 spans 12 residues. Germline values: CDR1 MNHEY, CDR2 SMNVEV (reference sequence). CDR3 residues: CASSVTRDTQYF. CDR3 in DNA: TGTGCCAGCAGTGTGACTAGGGATACGCAGTATTTT.

CDR3 protein: CASSLEGTGIFF. Written as DNA, the CDR3 is TGTGCCAGCAGCTTAGAAGGGACAGGAATTTTCTTT. The rearrangement uses TRBV11-2 and TRBJ1-1, with 8 bases identical to TRBD1. CDR1 is SGHAT, CDR2 FQNNGV, per germline. This CDR3 comprises 12 residues. V shed 0 bases, J shed 13 bases, and the junction held 4 bases outside the gene matches.

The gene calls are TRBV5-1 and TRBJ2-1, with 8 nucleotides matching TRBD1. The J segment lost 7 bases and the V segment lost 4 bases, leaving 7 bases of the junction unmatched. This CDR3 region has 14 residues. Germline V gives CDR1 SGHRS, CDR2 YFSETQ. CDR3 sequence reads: CASSQDRAGNEQFF. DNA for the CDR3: TGCGCCAGCAGCCAGGACAGGGCCGGTAATGAGCAGTTCTTC. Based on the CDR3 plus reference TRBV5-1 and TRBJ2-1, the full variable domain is KAGVTQTPRYLIKTRGQQVTLSCSPISGHRSVSWYQQTPGQGLQFLFEYFSETQRNKGNFPGRFSGRQFSNSRSEMNVSTLELGDSALYLCASSQDRAGNEQFFGPGTRLTVL.

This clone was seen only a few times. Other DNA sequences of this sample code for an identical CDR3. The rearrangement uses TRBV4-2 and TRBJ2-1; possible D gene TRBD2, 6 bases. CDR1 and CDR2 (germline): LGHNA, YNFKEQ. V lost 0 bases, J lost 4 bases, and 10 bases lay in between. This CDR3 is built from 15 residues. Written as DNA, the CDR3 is TGTGCCAGCAGCCAAGAGATAGGAGGGTACAATGAGCAGTTCTTC. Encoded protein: CASSQEIGGYNEQFF.

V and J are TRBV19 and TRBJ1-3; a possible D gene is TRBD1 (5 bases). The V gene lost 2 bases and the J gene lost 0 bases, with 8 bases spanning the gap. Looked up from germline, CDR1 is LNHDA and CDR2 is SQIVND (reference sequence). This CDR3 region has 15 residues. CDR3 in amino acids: CASSILQGSGNTIYF. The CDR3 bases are TGTGCCAGTAGTATATTGCAGGGCTCTGGAAACACCATATATTTT.

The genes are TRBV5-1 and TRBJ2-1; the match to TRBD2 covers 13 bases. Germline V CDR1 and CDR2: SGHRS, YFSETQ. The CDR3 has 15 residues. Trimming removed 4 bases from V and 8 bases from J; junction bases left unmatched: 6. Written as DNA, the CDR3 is TGCGCCAGCAGCGATCGGACTAGCGGGAGCCATGAGCAGTTCTTC. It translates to CASSDRTSGSHEQFF.

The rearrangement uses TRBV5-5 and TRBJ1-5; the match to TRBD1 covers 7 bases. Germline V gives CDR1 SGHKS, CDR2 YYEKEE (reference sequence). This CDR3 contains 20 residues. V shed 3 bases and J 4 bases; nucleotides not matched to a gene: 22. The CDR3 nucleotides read TGTGCCAGCAGCTCCTCCTCCCGACAGGGAACGTGGGAAGCTAATCAGCCCCAGCATTTT. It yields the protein CASSSSSRQGTWEANQPQHF.

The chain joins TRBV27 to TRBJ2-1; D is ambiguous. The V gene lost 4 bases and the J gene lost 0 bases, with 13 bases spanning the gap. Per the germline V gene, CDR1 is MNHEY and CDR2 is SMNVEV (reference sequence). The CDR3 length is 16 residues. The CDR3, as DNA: TGTGCCAGCAGTTCATCCAGGCTCCCCTCCTACAATGAGCAGTTCTTC. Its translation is CASSSSRLPSYNEQFF.